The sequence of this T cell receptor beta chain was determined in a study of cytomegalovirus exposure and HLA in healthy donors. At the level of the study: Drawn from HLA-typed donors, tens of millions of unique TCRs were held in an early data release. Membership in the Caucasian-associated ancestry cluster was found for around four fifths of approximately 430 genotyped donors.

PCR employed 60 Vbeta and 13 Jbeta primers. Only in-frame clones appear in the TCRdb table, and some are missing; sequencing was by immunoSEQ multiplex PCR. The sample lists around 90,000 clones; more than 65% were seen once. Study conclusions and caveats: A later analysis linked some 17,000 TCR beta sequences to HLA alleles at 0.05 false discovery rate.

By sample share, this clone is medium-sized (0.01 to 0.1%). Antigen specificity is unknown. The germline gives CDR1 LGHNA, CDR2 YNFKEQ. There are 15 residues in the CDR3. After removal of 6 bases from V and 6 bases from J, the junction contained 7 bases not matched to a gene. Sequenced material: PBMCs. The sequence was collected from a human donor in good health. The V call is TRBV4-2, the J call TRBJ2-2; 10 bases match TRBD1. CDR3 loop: CASRPGTGESGELFF. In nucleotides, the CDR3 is TGTGCCAGCAGACCCGGGACAGGGGAGTCCGGGGAGCTGTTTTTT.